Listed here are 4 T cell receptor beta chains from one sample, sequenced in a study of blood T cell repertoires in COVID-19. Some clones are missing from TCRdb's copy, which holds only in-frame ones; the method was immunoSEQ multiplex PCR. Counted here are over 200,000 clones, 75% to 90% occurring once; the ten biggest clones make up approximately 2.6%. The sequenced sample was peripheral blood. The receptors here all came from a man younger than 45 with COVID-19, enrolled during active disease.

In its sample, this clone was seen once. The chain uses TRBV6-5 and TRBJ2-5, with D maybe TRBD2 (5 bases). There are 15 residues in the CDR3. Per the germline V gene, CDR1 is MNHEY and CDR2 is SVGAGI. Trimming cost V 4 bases and J 5 bases, with 17 bases left between them. In nucleotides, the CDR3 is TGTGCCAGCAGTTTCACTTCCGGGGTGTGGGAGACCCAGTACTTC. Protein product: CASSFTSGVWETQYF.

This chain links TRBV5-1 with TRBJ2-1; no clear D. The CDR3 length is 15 residues. The V end lost 0 bases, the J end lost 2 bases, and 9 bases lay between the germline ends. From germline, CDR1 is SGHRS and CDR2 YFSETQ. CDR3 in amino acids: CASSLGPGAYNEQFF. CDR3 bases: TGCGCCAGCAGCTTGGGCCCAGGCGCCTACAATGAGCAGTTCTTC. Complete variable domain (other parts from reference TRBV5-1 and TRBJ2-1): KAGVTQTPRYLIKTRGQQVTLSCSPISGHRSVSWYQQTPGQGLQFLFEYFSETQRNKGNFPGRFSGRQFSNSRSEMNVSTLELGDSALYLCASSLGPGAYNEQFFGPGTRLTVL.

Note on this clone: One end of the junction fails to match germline, which may point to a read error. The rearrangement uses TRBV9 and TRBJ1-2, with 9 bases fitting TRBD1. This CDR3 contains 13 residues. The germline V gene has CDR1 SGDLS and CDR2 YYNGEE. CDR3 residues: CASSPPGTGSYFF. CDR3 bases: TGTGCCAGCAGCCCCCCCGGGACAGGGTCCTATTTCTTC.

DNA for the CDR3: TGTGCCAGCAGTATGGGACTAGCGCAAGAGACCCAGTACTTC. Translating it yields CASSMGLAQETQYF. The V and J genes are TRBV2 and TRBJ2-5; TRBD2 matches at 10 bases. In germline, CDR1 is SNHLY, CDR2 FYNNEI. The CDR3 has 14 residues. Trimming cost V 5 bases and J 2 bases; bases outside gene matches: 2. The full variable domain, rest sourced from reference TRBV2 and TRBJ2-5, is EPEVTQTPSHQVTQMGQEVILRCVPISNHLYFYWYRQILGQKVEFLVSFYNNEISEKSEIFDDQFSVERPDGSNFTLKIRSTKLEDSAMYFCASSMGLAQETQYFGPGTRLLVL.